What follows is one TCR beta chain and its context. The sample comes from a study of blood T cell repertoires in COVID-19. Study at large: Sources were T cells, B-cell-depleted T cells, or PBMCs; the material itself was cDNA or gDNA.

Some clones are missing from TCRdb's copy, which holds only in-frame ones; the method was immunoSEQ multiplex PCR. Of about 100,000 clones detected, 88% appear once; the ten largest clones hold over 2%. Germline V lookup: CDR1 MNHEY, CDR2 SVGAGI. Trimming removed 8 bases from V and 2 bases from J; junction bases left unmatched: 5. This CDR3 is 13 amino acids long. This receptor was taken from a human donor in a cohort sampled during active COVID-19. The sequenced sample was peripheral blood. The rearrangement links TRBV6-5 to TRBJ2-7; 8 bases align to TRBD2. As DNA, the CDR3 is TGTGCCAGCCGGGGGGGGAACACCTACGAGCAGTACTTC. Its translation: CASRGGNTYEQYF.